This T cell receptor (beta chain) was retrieved from a study of shared clonotypes between healthy human individuals. Study observations and caveats: Between a few donors, naive CD4 clonotypes were shared at a level of about 5%.

About this clone itself: The target antigen is unknown.

V lost 7 bases, J lost 1 base, and 10 bases lay in between. The length of the CDR3 is 13 residues. Looked up from germline, CDR1 is MRHNA and CDR2 is SNTAGT. TCRdb's copy holds only in-frame clones and misses some; the assay was immunoSEQ multiplex PCR. The sample has approximately 2,300,000 clones, less than 95% seen once; the top ten hold approximately 0.41%. The specimen was naive CD4+ T cells from PBMCs. Documented subset: CD45RA+ positively selected. The V call is TRBV6-4, the J call TRBJ2-5; no definite D call. The receptor was isolated from a man aged 18 to 29 in good health. Some clones in this sample may be carry-over from other donors' samples. The CDR3 spells CASNQRCQETQYF. For the CDR3, the DNA is TGTGCCAGCAACCAACGGTGCCAAGAGACCCAGTACTTC.